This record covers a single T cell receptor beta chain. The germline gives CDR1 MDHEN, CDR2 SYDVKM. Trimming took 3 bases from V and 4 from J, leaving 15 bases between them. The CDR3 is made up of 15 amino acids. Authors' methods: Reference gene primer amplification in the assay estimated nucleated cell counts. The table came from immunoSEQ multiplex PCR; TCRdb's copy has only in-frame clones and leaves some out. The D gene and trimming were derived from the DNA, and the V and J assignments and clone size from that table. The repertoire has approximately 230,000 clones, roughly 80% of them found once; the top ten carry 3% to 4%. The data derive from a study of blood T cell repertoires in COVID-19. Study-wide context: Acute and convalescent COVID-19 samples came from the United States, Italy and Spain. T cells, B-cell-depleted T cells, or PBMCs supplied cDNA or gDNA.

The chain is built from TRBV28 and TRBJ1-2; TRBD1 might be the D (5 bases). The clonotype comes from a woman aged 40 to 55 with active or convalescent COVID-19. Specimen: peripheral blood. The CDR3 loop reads CASSFSQGRGYGYTF. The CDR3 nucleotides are TGTGCCAGCAGTTTCAGCCAGGGTCGTGGCTATGGCTACACCTTC.